The rows below give T cell receptor beta chains drawn from one sample of a study of blood T cell repertoires in COVID-19. The data were produced by immunoSEQ multiplex PCR, yet TCRdb's version contains in-frame clones alone and is incomplete. The sample has some 100,000 clones, just under 85% seen once. The sequencing input was peripheral blood. The receptors were gathered from a man aged 45-65 years with active or convalescent COVID-19. Both conserved end residues are part of each CDR3. D genes are given only for firm matches. Rows may omit the clone size; those that give it use once, few, many or a size class.

abundance: .
d_gene: .
len: 13
j_gene: TRBJ2-1
v_gene: TRBV9
CDR3nt: TGTGCCAGCAGGGGCGAAAGTTTTGATGAGCAGTTCTTC
CDR3aa: CASRGESFDEQFF

abundance: .
d_gene: .
len: 16
j_gene: TRBJ1-5
v_gene: TRBV19
CDR3nt: TGTGCCAGTAGATCCTCTATAAGTAGGGGAAATCAGCCCCAGCATTTT
CDR3aa: CASRSSISRGNQPQHF

abundance: once
d_gene: TRBD1
len: 12
j_gene: TRBJ2-5
v_gene: TRBV30
CDR3nt: TGTGCCACCGGACAGGCTTCCTGGACCCAGTACTTC
CDR3aa: CATGQASWTQYF

abundance: .
d_gene: .
len: 12
j_gene: TRBJ1-1
v_gene: TRBV30
CDR3nt: TGTGCCTGGAGGGAGCAGTACACTGAAGCTTTCTTT
CDR3aa: CAWREQYTEAFF

abundance: .
d_gene: TRBD1
len: 16
j_gene: TRBJ1-2
v_gene: TRBV4-2
CDR3nt: TGTGCCAGCAGCCAGGGATGGAGCGAGGGGGCAATTGGCTACACCTTC
CDR3aa: CASSQGWSEGAIGYTF

abundance: .
d_gene: .
len: 16
j_gene: TRBJ2-5
v_gene: TRBV11-3
CDR3nt: TGTGCCAGCAGCCTCCTTAGTACGCTAGGCGGCGAGACCCAGTACTTC
CDR3aa: CASSLLSTLGGETQYF

abundance: .
d_gene: .
len: 11
j_gene: TRBJ2-7
v_gene: TRBV24-1
CDR3nt: TGTGCCACCAGTGAGGGCGACGAGCAGTACTTC
CDR3aa: CATSEGDEQYF

abundance: .
d_gene: TRBD1
len: 14
j_gene: TRBJ2-7
v_gene: TRBV6-5
CDR3nt: TGTGCCAGCAGTTCTCGGACAGGGACCTACGAGCAGTACTTC
CDR3aa: CASSSRTGTYEQYF

abundance: .
d_gene: .
len: 16
j_gene: TRBJ2-1
v_gene: TRBV24-1
CDR3nt: TGTGCCACCAGTGGGGTGGAAGCGCCCCACTACAATGAGCAGTTCTTC
CDR3aa: CATSGVEAPHYNEQFF

abundance: .
d_gene: .
len: 13
j_gene: TRBJ1-4
v_gene: TRBV28
CDR3nt: TGTGCCAGCGCCAGGGGAAGAAGGGAAAAACTGTTTTTT
CDR3aa: CASARGRREKLFF

abundance: .
d_gene: .
len: 13
j_gene: TRBJ1-2
v_gene: TRBV2
CDR3nt: TGTGCCAGCACCAGGGAGGATGGATATGGCTACACCTTC
CDR3aa: CASTREDGYGYTF

abundance: .
d_gene: .
len: 16
j_gene: TRBJ2-6
v_gene: TRBV24-1
CDR3nt: TGTGCCACCAGTGACCGGACGGGATCTGGGGCCAACGTCCTGACTTTC
CDR3aa: CATSDRTGSGANVLTF

abundance: .
d_gene: .
len: 12
j_gene: TRBJ1-5
v_gene: TRBV6-6
CDR3nt: TGTGCCAGCAGTTACAGCGCCCAGCCCCAGCATTTT
CDR3aa: CASSYSAQPQHF

abundance: once
d_gene: .
len: 12
j_gene: TRBJ2-2
v_gene: TRBV2
CDR3nt: TGTGCCAGCACCGGGGATCACGGGGAGCTGTTTTTT
CDR3aa: CASTGDHGELFF

abundance: .
d_gene: .
len: 15
j_gene: TRBJ2-3
v_gene: TRBV24-1
CDR3nt: TGTGCCACCAGTGACCCCGGGACTTCCACAGATACGCAGTATTTT
CDR3aa: CATSDPGTSTDTQYF

abundance: once
d_gene: .
len: 13
j_gene: TRBJ1-4
v_gene: TRBV16
CDR3nt: TGTGCCAGCAGCCAATGGAGCGGTGAAAAACTGTTTTTT
CDR3aa: CASSQWSGEKLFF

abundance: .
d_gene: .
len: 12
j_gene: TRBJ1-1
v_gene: TRBV3-1/TRBV3-2
CDR3nt: TGTGCCAGCAGCCAAACCGGGACAGAAGCTTTCTTT
CDR3aa: CASSQTGTEAFF

abundance: few
d_gene: .
len: 15
j_gene: TRBJ1-1
v_gene: TRBV4-2
CDR3nt: TGTGCCAGCAGCCAAGTCCTCCAGGTGAACACTGAAGCTTTCTTT
CDR3aa: CASSQVLQVNTEAFF

abundance: .
d_gene: .
len: 13
j_gene: TRBJ2-5
v_gene: TRBV24-1
CDR3nt: TGTGCCACCAGTGTTGGGCCTTGGGAGACCCAGTACTTC
CDR3aa: CATSVGPWETQYF

abundance: .
d_gene: TRBD1
len: 15
j_gene: TRBJ2-5
v_gene: TRBV3-1/TRBV3-2
CDR3nt: TGTGCCAGCAGCCCTTCCTCAGGGGGCGGAGAGACCCAGTACTTC
CDR3aa: CASSPSSGGGETQYF

abundance: .
d_gene: .
len: 16
j_gene: TRBJ2-4
v_gene: TRBV20-1
CDR3nt: TGCAGTGCTAGTCCCCCCTACAGGCTATCCAAAAACATTCAGTACTTC
CDR3aa: CSASPPYRLSKNIQYF

abundance: .
d_gene: TRBD2
len: 16
j_gene: TRBJ2-2
v_gene: TRBV11-3
CDR3nt: TGTGCCAGCAGCTCGAGACTAGCGGGAGGCACCGGGGAGCTGTTTTTT
CDR3aa: CASSSRLAGGTGELFF

abundance: few
d_gene: .
len: 16
j_gene: TRBJ1-2
v_gene: TRBV4-2
CDR3nt: TGTGCCAGCAGCCAAGGAGGCAGCGGAAATAACTATGGCTACACCTTC
CDR3aa: CASSQGGSGNNYGYTF

abundance: .
d_gene: .
len: 18
j_gene: TRBJ2-1
v_gene: TRBV5-4
CDR3nt: TGTGCCAGCAGCCCCCTGTTCGAGGCGGGTGGATCCTACAATGAGCAGTTCTTC
CDR3aa: CASSPLFEAGGSYNEQFF

abundance: .
d_gene: TRBD2
len: 12
j_gene: TRBJ2-1
v_gene: TRBV29-1
CDR3nt: TGCAGCGGCGGGGGTCAGGCCTTTGAGCAGTTCTTC
CDR3aa: CSGGGQAFEQFF

abundance: .
d_gene: .
len: 14
j_gene: TRBJ1-1
v_gene: TRBV9
CDR3nt: TGTGCCAGCAGTCCAGGGGACCTGAACACTGAAGCTTTCTTT
CDR3aa: CASSPGDLNTEAFF

abundance: once
d_gene: .
len: 14
j_gene: TRBJ1-1
v_gene: TRBV3-1/TRBV3-2
CDR3nt: TGTGCCAGCAGCCTGCAGTGGCCGAACACTGAAGCTTTCTTT
CDR3aa: CASSLQWPNTEAFF